Described below is a single T cell receptor beta chain sequence and its context. The target antigen is unknown. This record comes from a study of T cells in Graves' hyperthyroidism and ophthalmopathy. Per the germline V gene, CDR1 is MGHDK and CDR2 is SYGVNS. The CDR3 has 12 residues. V was clipped by 4 bases and J by 6 bases; unmatched bases: 2. The TCR beta CDR3 regions underwent amplification using RNA transcripts as the source. TCR CDR3 underwent first-round RT-PCR with the HTBI primer set. TCRdb processed the multiplex PCR reads anew with MiXCR; each CDR3 protein has one entry. The sample includes hundreds of thousands of distinct CDR3 sequences, about 45% of them seen just once. Findings and caveats of the study: Stable hyperthyroidism was told apart from ophthalmopathy by a model built on 13 V-J features.

The rearrangement uses TRBV25-1 and TRBJ1-2, with 7 bases fitting TRBD1. The receptor's source is an adult man with Graves' disease, either hyperthyroidism or ophthalmopathy (not recorded which). The sequencing input was peripheral blood or thyroid tissue (not recorded which). The CDR3 DNA reads as TGTGCCAGCAGTGCTGACAGGGATGGCTACACCTTC. Its protein is CASSADRDGYTF.